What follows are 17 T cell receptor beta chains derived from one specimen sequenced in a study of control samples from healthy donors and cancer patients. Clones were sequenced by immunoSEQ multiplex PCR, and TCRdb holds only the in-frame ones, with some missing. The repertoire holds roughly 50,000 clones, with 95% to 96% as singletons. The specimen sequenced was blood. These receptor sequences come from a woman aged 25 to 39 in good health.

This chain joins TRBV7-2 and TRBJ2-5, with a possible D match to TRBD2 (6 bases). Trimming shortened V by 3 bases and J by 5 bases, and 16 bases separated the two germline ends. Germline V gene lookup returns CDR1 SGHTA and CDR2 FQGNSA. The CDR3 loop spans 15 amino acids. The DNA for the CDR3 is TGTGCCAGCAGCTTTTCGCCCGAGGGGAGGGAGACCCAGTACTTC. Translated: CASSFSPEGRETQYF.

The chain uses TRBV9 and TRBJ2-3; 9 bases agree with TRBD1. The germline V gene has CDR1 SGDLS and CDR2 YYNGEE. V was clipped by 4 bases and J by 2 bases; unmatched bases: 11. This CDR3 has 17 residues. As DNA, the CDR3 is TGTGCCAGCAGCTTCGGAATCCGGGACAGGGCCACAGATACGCAGTATTTT. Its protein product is CASSFGIRDRATDTQYF.

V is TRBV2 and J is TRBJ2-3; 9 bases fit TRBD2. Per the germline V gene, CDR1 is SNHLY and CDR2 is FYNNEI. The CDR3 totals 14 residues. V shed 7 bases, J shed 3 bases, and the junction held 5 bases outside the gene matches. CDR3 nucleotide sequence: TGTGCCAGCATTGCGGGAGGGCCGACAGATACGCAGTATTTT. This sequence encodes CASIAGGPTDTQYF. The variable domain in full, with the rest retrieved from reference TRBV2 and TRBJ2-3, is EPEVTQTPSHQVTQMGQEVILRCVPISNHLYFYWYRQILGQKVEFLVSFYNNEISEKSEIFDDQFSVERPDGSNFTLKIRSTKLEDSAMYFCASIAGGPTDTQYFGPGTRLTVL.

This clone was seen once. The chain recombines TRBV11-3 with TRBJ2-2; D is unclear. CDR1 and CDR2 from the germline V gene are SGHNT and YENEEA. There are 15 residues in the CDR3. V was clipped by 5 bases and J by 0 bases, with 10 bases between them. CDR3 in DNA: TGTGCCAGCAGCAAAACAGCCGCGAACACCGGGGAGCTGTTTTTT. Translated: CASSKTAANTGELFF.

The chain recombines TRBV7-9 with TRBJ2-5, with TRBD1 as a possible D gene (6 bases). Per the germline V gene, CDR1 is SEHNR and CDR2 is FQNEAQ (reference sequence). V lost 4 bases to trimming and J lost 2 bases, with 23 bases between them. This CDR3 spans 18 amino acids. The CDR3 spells CASSSAAGTSGWQETQYF. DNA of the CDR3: TGTGCCAGCAGCTCCGCCGCCGGGACATCAGGGTGGCAAGAGACCCAGTACTTC.

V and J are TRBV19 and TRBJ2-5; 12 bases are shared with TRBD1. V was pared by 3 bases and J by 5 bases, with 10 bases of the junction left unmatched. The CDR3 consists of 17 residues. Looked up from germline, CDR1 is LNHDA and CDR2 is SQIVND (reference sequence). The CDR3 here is CASSMPPGQGARETQYF. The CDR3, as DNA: TGTGCCAGTAGTATGCCTCCGGGACAGGGGGCAAGGGAGACCCAGTACTTC.

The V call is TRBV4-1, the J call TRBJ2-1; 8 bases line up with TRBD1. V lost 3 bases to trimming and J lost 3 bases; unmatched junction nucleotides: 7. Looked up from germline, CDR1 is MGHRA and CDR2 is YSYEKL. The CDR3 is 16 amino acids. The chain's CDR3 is CASSQTTGQDYNEQFF. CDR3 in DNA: TGCGCCAGCAGCCAGACTACGGGACAGGACTACAATGAGCAGTTCTTC.

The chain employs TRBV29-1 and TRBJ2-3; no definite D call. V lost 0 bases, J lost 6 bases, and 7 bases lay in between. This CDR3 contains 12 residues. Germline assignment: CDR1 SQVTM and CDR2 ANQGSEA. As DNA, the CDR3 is TGCAGCGTTGAAGAGTCCGGGGATACGCAGTATTTT. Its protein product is CSVEESGDTQYF.

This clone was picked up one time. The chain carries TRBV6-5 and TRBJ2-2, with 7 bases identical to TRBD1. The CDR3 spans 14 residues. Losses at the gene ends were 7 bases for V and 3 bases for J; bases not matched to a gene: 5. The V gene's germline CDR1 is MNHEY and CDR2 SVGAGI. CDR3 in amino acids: CASTSGQHTGELFF. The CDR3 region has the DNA TGTGCCAGCACCTCGGGACAGCACACCGGGGAGCTGTTTTTT.

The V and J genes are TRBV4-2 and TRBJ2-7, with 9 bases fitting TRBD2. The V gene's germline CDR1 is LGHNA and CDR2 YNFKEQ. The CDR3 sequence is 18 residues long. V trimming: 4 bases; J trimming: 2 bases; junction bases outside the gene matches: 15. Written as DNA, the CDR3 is TGTGCCAGCAGCCTCTCCCCTCGGCTAGCGGGGACCCCCTACGAGCAGTACTTC. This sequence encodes CASSLSPRLAGTPYEQYF.

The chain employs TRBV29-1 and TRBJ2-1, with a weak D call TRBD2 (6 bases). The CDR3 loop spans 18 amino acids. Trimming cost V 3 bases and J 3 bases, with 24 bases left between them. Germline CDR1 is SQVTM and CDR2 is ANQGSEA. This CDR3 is CSVEYRVGKGGFYNEQFF. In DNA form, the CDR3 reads TGCAGCGTTGAGTACCGGGTCGGCAAGGGAGGCTTCTACAATGAGCAGTTCTTC.

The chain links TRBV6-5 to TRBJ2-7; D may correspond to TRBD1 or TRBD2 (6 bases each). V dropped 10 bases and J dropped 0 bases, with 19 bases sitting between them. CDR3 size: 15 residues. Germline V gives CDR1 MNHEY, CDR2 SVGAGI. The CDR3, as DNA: TGTGCCACCCACCCTCGGGGGCTAAACTCCTACGAGCAGTACTTC. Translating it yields CATHPRGLNSYEQYF.

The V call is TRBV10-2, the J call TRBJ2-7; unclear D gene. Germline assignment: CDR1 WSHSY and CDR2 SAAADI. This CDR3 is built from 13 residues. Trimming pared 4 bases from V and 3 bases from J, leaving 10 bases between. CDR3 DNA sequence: TGCGCCAGCAGTGTTAGGGCTAGCTACGAGCAGTACTTC. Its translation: CASSVRASYEQYF.

The CDR3, as DNA: TGTGCCAGCAGCGTAGTGGAGGGGTATGGCTACACCTTC. Protein: CASSVVEGYGYTF. The chain recombines TRBV9 with TRBJ1-2; D may be TRBD1 (5 bases). The CDR3 sequence is 13 residues long. V gave up 0 bases and J gave up 5 bases, with 8 bases separating them. Germline V gene sequence: CDR1 SGDLS, CDR2 YYNGEE.

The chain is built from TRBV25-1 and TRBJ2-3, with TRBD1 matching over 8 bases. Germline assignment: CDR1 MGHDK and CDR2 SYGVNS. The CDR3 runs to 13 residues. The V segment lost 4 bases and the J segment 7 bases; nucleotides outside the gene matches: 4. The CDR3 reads CASSADRGHTQYF. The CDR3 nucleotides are TGTGCCAGCAGTGCCGACAGGGGCCATACGCAGTATTTT.

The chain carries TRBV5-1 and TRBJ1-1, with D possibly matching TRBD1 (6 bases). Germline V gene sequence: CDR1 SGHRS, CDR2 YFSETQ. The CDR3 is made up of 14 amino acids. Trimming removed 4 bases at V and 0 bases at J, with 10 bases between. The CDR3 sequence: CASSPWTVNTEAFF. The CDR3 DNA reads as TGCGCCAGCAGCCCGTGGACAGTGAACACTGAAGCTTTCTTT.

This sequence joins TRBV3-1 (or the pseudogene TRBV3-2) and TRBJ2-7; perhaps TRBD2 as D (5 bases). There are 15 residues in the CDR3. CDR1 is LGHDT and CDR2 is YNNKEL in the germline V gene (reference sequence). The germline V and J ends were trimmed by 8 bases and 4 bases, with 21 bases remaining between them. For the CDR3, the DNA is TGTGCCAGCTGGTTCAGCGGCAAAAGGATATACGAGCAGTACTTC. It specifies CASWFSGKRIYEQYF.